This T cell receptor beta chain was documented in a study of blood T cell repertoires in COVID-19. Whole-study context: T cells, B-cell-depleted T cells, or PBMCs provided the cDNA or gDNA that served as material.

Sequenced by immunoSEQ multiplex PCR; TCRdb stores in-frame clones only, minus some. The sample contains roughly 200,000 clones, about 80% of which appear only once. Germline V gene lookup returns CDR1 SGDLS and CDR2 YYNGEE. Between the trimmed V and J ends, which lost 3 bases and 5 bases, there was a span of 14 bases. The CDR3 length is 14 residues. This rearrangement joins TRBV9 to TRBJ1-2, with D tentatively TRBD1 (6 bases). Sequencing was carried out using PBMCs or T cells enriched from blood (not recorded which). This TCR derives from a woman aged 45-59 years who had been exposed to COVID-19. The chain's CDR3 is CASSGYGGRYGYTF. The CDR3 DNA is TGTGCCAGCAGCGGCTACGGGGGGCGATATGGCTACACCTTC.